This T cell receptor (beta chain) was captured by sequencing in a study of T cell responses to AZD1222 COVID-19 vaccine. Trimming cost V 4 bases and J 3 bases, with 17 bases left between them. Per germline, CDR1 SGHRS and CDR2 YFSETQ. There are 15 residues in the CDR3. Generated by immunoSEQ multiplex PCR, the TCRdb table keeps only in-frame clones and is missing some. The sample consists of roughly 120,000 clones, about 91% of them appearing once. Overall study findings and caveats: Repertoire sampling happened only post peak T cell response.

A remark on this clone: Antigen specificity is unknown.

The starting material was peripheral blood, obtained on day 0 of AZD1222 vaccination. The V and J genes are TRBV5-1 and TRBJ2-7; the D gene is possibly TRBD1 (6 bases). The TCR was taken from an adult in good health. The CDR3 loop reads CASSTPDGQSYEQYF. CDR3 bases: TGCGCCAGCAGCACCCCCGATGGACAGAGCTACGAGCAGTACTTC.